The 27 T cell receptor beta chains reported below all come from one sample, sequenced in a study of cytomegalovirus exposure and HLA in healthy donors. Primers included in the PCR were 60 Vbeta and 13 Jbeta primers. The assay was immunoSEQ multiplex PCR, and TCRdb's table has in-frame clones only and misses some. The sample comprises about 67,000 clones, approximately 71% of which are singletons, and approximately 2% rests with the top ten. The specimen sequenced was PBMCs. These receptors were obtained from a woman aged 25 to 39 in good health and CMV-seronegative.

The genes are TRBV18 and TRBJ2-7; D remains ambiguous. The V end was cut by 3 bases, the J end by 0 bases, with 9 bases between. Germline V gene sequence: CDR1 KGHSH, CDR2 LQKENI. The CDR3 length is 14 residues. The CDR3 reads CASSPPSSSYEQYF. In DNA form, the CDR3 reads TGTGCCAGCTCACCGCCCTCCAGCTCCTACGAGCAGTACTTC.

Worth noting for this clone: An end of the junction differs from the germline gene, which may be a read error. The identical CDR3 is also encoded by other nucleotide sequences in the sample. The chain combines TRBV7-3 with TRBJ1-2; 9 nucleotides match TRBD1. CDR1 and CDR2 from the germline V gene are SGHTA and FQGTGA. The CDR3 extends over 14 amino acids. The CDR3 nucleotides read TGCGCCAGCAGCTTAACGGGGACAGGGAGGGGCTACACCTTC. This codes for CASSLTGTGRGYTF.

The chain joins TRBV7-8 to TRBJ1-5; D gene ambiguous. Germline V gene sequence: CDR1 SGHVS, CDR2 FQNEAQ. The CDR3 is 13 amino acids. The ends were cut back, 1 base at V and 4 bases at J, with 5 bases in the middle. The CDR3: CASSLVANQPQHF. CDR3 bases: TGTGCCAGCAGCTTAGTAGCGAATCAGCCCCAGCATTTT. Variable domain in full (rest from reference TRBV7-8 and TRBJ1-5): GAGVSQSPRYKVAKRGQDVALRCDPISGHVSLFWYQQALGQGPEFLTYFQNEAQLDKSGLPSDRFFAERPEGSVSTLKIQRTQQEDSAVYLCASSLVANQPQHFGDGTRLSIL.

CDR3 in amino acids: CASVGQGSYEQYF. CDR3 nucleotides: TGTGCCAGCGTAGGACAGGGTTCCTACGAGCAGTACTTC. The V call is TRBV28, the J call TRBJ2-7, with 8 nucleotides matching TRBD1. The germline gives CDR1 MDHEN, CDR2 SYDVKM. The J segment lost 1 base and the V segment lost 8 bases, leaving 4 bases of the junction unmatched. There are 13 residues in the CDR3.

Points on this clone: The junction does not match germline at one end; this may be a read error. The chain has TRBV30 and TRBJ2-7; the D gene is possibly TRBD1 (5 bases). The length of the CDR3 is 13 residues. Germline CDR1 GTSNPN, CDR2 SVGIG (reference sequence). The CDR3 region has the DNA TGTGCCTTGAGTGGCGAGACAGCCTACGAGCAGTACTTC. Translating it yields CALSGETAYEQYF.

A remark on this clone: Compared with germline, one end of the junction differs, possibly owing to a read error. The chain has TRBV7-9 and TRBJ2-1, with D hard to call. The CDR3 runs to 12 residues. Germline assignment: CDR1 SEHNR and CDR2 FQNEAQ (reference sequence). CDR3 loop: CSSSLYGNEQFF. The CDR3 DNA reads TGTTCCAGCAGCTTATACGGCAATGAGCAGTTCTTC.

This clone was detected only once. The chain combines TRBV6-1 with TRBJ1-6; TRBD1 might be the D (5 bases). Germline CDR1 MNHNS, CDR2 SASEGT. The CDR3 is 14 amino acids. The ends were cut back, 5 bases at V and 7 bases at J, with 12 bases in the middle. The DNA of the CDR3 is TGTGCCAGCAGTTTGGGGCCACGAAATTCACCCCTCCACTTT. The encoded protein is CASSLGPRNSPLHF.

This clone was recorded once. This CDR3 is CASASGNTNEKLFF. CDR3 in DNA: TGCGCCAGCGCCTCAGGGAATACTAATGAAAAACTGTTTTTT. J is TRBJ1-4 and V is TRBV5-1, with D possibly matching TRBD1 (5 bases). The germline V gene has CDR1 SGHRS and CDR2 YFSETQ. V was trimmed by 7 bases and J by 2 bases, leaving 12 bases between them. This CDR3 comprises 14 residues.

This clone occurred a few times. The gene calls are TRBV4-1 and TRBJ1-5, with a possible D match to TRBD1 (5 bases). V was trimmed by 4 bases and J by 4 bases, leaving 14 bases between them. This CDR3 has 15 residues. The germline gives CDR1 MGHRA, CDR2 YSYEKL. The CDR3 sequence is CASSRGDRLNQPQHF. CDR3 nucleotides: TGCGCCAGCAGCCGCGGGGACCGCTTAAATCAGCCCCAGCATTTT.

The chain uses TRBV14 and TRBJ2-1; possibly TRBD2 for D (6 bases). The CDR3 has 14 amino acids. V shed 1 base and J shed 9 bases, with 13 bases lying between them. The germline V gene has CDR1 SGHDN and CDR2 FVKESK. The CDR3 protein is CASSQGTGRSEQFF. Here the CDR3 DNA reads TGTGCCAGCAGCCAAGGTACGGGGAGGAGTGAGCAGTTCTTC.

This clone was seen only once. V is TRBV7-3 and J is TRBJ2-1, with no clear D. This CDR3 is built from 13 residues. The germline V and J ends were trimmed by 5 bases and 5 bases, with 10 bases remaining between them. Germline assignment: CDR1 SGHTA and CDR2 FQGTGA. The CDR3 reads CASSPQEDNEQFF. The DNA for the CDR3 is TGTGCCAGCAGCCCACAAGAAGACAATGAGCAGTTCTTC.

CDR3 region: CASSFDRDIDYTF. The CDR3 DNA is TGTGCCAGCAGCTTTGACAGGGACATCGACTACACCTTC. The chain combines TRBV7-9 with TRBJ1-2; 7 positions agree with TRBD1. This CDR3 spans 13 amino acids. The germline V gene has CDR1 SEHNR and CDR2 FQNEAQ (reference sequence). Trimming took 3 bases from V and 10 from J; bases not matched to a gene: 8.

This clone came up a few times. J is TRBJ1-1 and V is TRBV6-5; tentatively, D is TRBD1 (6 bases). V lost 7 bases and J 3 bases, leaving 15 bases between the germline ends. Germline assignment: CDR1 MNHEY and CDR2 SVGAGI. This CDR3 has 14 amino acids. The CDR3: CASTLDSGDTEAFF. In DNA form, the CDR3 reads TGTGCCAGCACCCTGGACAGTGGGGACACTGAAGCTTTCTTT.

This chain links TRBV7-3 with TRBJ2-3; no clear D gene. Trimming removed 3 bases from V and 4 bases from J, with 8 bases in between. This CDR3 contains 13 residues. The germline CDR1 and CDR2 sequences are SGHTA and FQGTGA. CDR3 nucleotide sequence: TGTGCCAGCAGCTTCGTTACAGCAGATACGCAGTATTTT. The encoded protein is CASSFVTADTQYF.

The chain combines TRBV4-2 with TRBJ1-1; D may be TRBD1 (5 bases). V lost 6 bases and J 2 bases, leaving 16 bases between the germline ends. The CDR3 runs to 15 residues. In germline, CDR1 is LGHNA, CDR2 YNFKEQ. In nucleotides, the CDR3 is TGTGCCAGCAGATCCCCAACGCAGGGAAACACTGAAGCTTTCTTT. Its protein product is CASRSPTQGNTEAFF.

The chain couples TRBV5-1 to TRBJ1-4; the match to TRBD1 covers 7 bases. V shed 4 bases and J 5 bases; nucleotides not matched to a gene: 5. The CDR3 extends over 14 amino acids. Germline V lookup: CDR1 SGHRS, CDR2 YFSETQ. This CDR3 reads CASSRQGPNEKLFF. The CDR3 nucleotides are TGCGCCAGCAGCCGACAGGGCCCGAATGAAAAACTGTTTTTT.

In this sample, this clone turned up a few times. The rearrangement uses TRBV4-2 and TRBJ1-1, with D hard to call. Germline CDR1 LGHNA, CDR2 YNFKEQ. Trimming stripped 4 bases from V and 3 bases from J, with 12 bases between. This CDR3 has 14 residues. The CDR3 is CASSRGGSDTEAFF. CDR3 DNA sequence: TGTGCCAGCAGCCGAGGAGGGTCCGACACTGAAGCTTTCTTT.

The chain has TRBV11-2 and TRBJ1-1; 8 nucleotides align to TRBD1. CDR1 is SGHAT and CDR2 is FQNNGV in the germline V gene. The CDR3 sequence is 14 residues long. After removal of 5 bases from V and 5 bases from J, the junction contained 7 bases not matched to a gene. The chain's CDR3 is CASSPFTGGTEAFF. CDR3 DNA sequence: TGTGCCAGCAGCCCTTTTACAGGGGGGACTGAAGCTTTCTTT.

This clone was observed once. The rearrangement joins TRBV4-2 to TRBJ2-7; possibly TRBD2 for D (5 bases). CDR1 and CDR2 (germline): LGHNA, YNFKEQ. The CDR3 consists of 15 residues. Deletions cut 3 bases from V and 3 bases from J, with 15 bases between. CDR3 DNA: TGTGCCAGCAGCCACATGGCGGGCGAAATCTACGAGCAGTACTTC. It yields the protein CASSHMAGEIYEQYF.

This clone was detected only once. The rearrangement joins TRBV30 to TRBJ2-1, with 9 bases aligning to TRBD2. From germline, CDR1 is GTSNPN and CDR2 SVGIG (reference sequence). The CDR3 sequence is 15 residues long. V was clipped by 1 base and J by 7 bases; unmatched bases: 8. CDR3 in DNA: TGTGCCTGGAGTGGCGGGGGGGCCGGGAGAAATGAGCAGTTCTTC. Translation gives CAWSGGGAGRNEQFF. The entire variable domain, with the rest obtained from reference TRBV30 and TRBJ2-1, is as follows: SQTIHQWPATLVQPVGSPLSLECTVEGTSNPNLYWYRQAAGRGLQLLFYSVGIGQISSEVPQNLSASRPQDRQFILSSKKLLLSDSGFYLCAWSGGGAGRNEQFFGPGTRLTVL.

The sample holds a few counts of this clone. The chain couples TRBV29-1 to TRBJ1-2; tentative D call: TRBD1 (5 bases). Germline lookup yields CDR1 SQVTM and CDR2 ANQGSEA. The CDR3 runs to 14 residues. V was clipped by 2 bases and J by 3 bases, with 13 bases between them. CDR3 amino acids: CSVETDSVYYGYTF. CDR3 in DNA: TGCAGCGTTGAAACCGACAGCGTGTACTATGGCTACACCTTC.

This CDR3 is CASSQGDRAYEQYF. As DNA, the CDR3 is TGCGCCAGCAGCCAAGGGGACAGGGCCTACGAGCAGTACTTC. This chain connects TRBV4-1 to TRBJ2-7; 9 bases are a match to TRBD1. J lost 2 bases, V lost 1 base, and 0 bases had no gene match. Germline assignment: CDR1 MGHRA and CDR2 YSYEKL. CDR3 length equals 14 residues.

The rearrangement uses TRBV5-3 and TRBJ2-1; 10 bases fit TRBD2. TRBV5-3 is reported as an ORF; its role is uncertain. There are 15 residues in the CDR3. With 4 bases clipped from V and 4 bases from J, the junction kept 5 bases outside the gene matches. This CDR3 is CARSKLAGLYNEQFF. DNA for the CDR3: TGTGCCAGAAGCAAACTAGCGGGGTTATACAATGAGCAGTTCTTC.

The rearrangement uses TRBV28 and TRBJ2-7; TRBD1 might be the D (6 bases). The CDR3 loop spans 14 amino acids. The germline gives CDR1 MDHEN, CDR2 SYDVKM. V was cut by 6 bases and J by 6 bases, with 18 bases left in between. CDR3 bases: TGTGCCAGCAGAAAAACCACAGGGTGGGGCGAGCAGTACTTC. It is translated as CASRKTTGWGEQYF.

V gene TRBV11-1 combines with J gene TRBJ2-5; no definite D call. The CDR3 sequence is 14 residues long. Germline CDR1 and CDR2: SGHAT and FQDESV (reference sequence). Trimming removed 1 base at V and 4 bases at J, with 10 bases between. The CDR3 nucleotides are TGTGCCAGCAGCTTAGTGAACAATCTAGAGACCCAGTACTTC. Its protein product is CASSLVNNLETQYF.

This clone is medium-sized (0.01 to 0.1%). The V and J genes are TRBV6-1 and TRBJ1-3; the D gene is possibly TRBD1 (6 bases). Germline lookup yields CDR1 MNHNS and CDR2 SASEGT. The germline V and J ends were trimmed by 2 bases and 0 bases, with 8 bases remaining between them. This CDR3 is built from 15 residues. CDR3 region: CASSEQQGSGNTIYF. CDR3 bases: TGTGCCAGCAGTGAACAACAGGGCTCTGGAAACACCATATATTTT.

V usage is TRBV4-1 and J usage is TRBJ2-1, with 8 bases aligning to TRBD2. This CDR3 contains 18 residues. Germline CDR1 reads MGHRA; CDR2 reads YSYEKL. V lost 0 bases, J lost 3 bases, and 10 bases stayed unmatched. DNA for the CDR3: TGCGCCAGCAGCCAAGATACCCCCCCTAGCGGGTACTACAATGAGCAGTTCTTC. Translated: CASSQDTPPSGYYNEQFF.